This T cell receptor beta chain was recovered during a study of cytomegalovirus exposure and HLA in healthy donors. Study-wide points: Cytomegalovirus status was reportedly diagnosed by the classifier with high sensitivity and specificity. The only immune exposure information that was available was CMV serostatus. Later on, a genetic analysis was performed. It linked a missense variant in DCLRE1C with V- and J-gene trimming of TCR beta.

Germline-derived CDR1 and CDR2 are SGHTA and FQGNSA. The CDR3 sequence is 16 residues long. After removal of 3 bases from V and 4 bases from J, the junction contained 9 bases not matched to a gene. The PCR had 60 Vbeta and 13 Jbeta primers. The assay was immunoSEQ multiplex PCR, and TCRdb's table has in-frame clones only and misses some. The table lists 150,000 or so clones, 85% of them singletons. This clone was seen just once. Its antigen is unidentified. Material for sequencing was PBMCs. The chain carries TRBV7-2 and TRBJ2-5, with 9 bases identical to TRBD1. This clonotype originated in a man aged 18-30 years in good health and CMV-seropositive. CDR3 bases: TGTGCCAGCAGCTTCCGGGACAGGGAGGGTCGAGAGACCCAGTACTTC. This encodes CASSFRDREGRETQYF.